A single TCR beta chain is shown here with its context. Its antigen is undetermined. Primers for the PCR totalled 60 Vbeta and 13 Jbeta. Assay: immunoSEQ multiplex PCR; the TCRdb copy retains only in-frame clones and omits some. The table lists 150,000 or so clones, approximately 81% of them singletons. These data originate in a study of cytomegalovirus exposure and HLA in healthy donors. Whole-study findings and limits: The investigators catalogued 164 TCR beta chains as cytomegalovirus-associated. Association of a missense DCLRE1C variant with TCR beta V- and J-gene trimming was reported in a later analysis.

The specimen sequenced was PBMCs. This clonotype was sampled from a boy aged 2 to 10 in good health and CMV-seronegative.

CDR3 DNA sequence: TGTGCCAGCAGACGGATAGGACTAGCGGATAGCTCCTACGAGCAGTACTTC. Residues: CASRRIGLADSSYEQYF. The J gene is TRBJ2-7, the V gene TRBV5-4, with 10 bases matching TRBD2. Germline trimming cut 5 bases from V and 0 bases from J; bases unmatched to any gene: 11. From germline, CDR1 is SGHNT and CDR2 YYREEE (reference sequence). The CDR3 totals 17 residues.